The rows below give T cell receptor beta chains drawn from one sample of a study of T cell responses to AZD1222 COVID-19 vaccine. The assay was immunoSEQ multiplex PCR, and TCRdb's table has in-frame clones only and misses some. The sample carries roughly 160,000 clones, 90% recorded once. The material sequenced was peripheral blood, taken on day 0 of AZD1222 vaccination. These receptors were taken from an adult in good health. The conserved cysteine and the conserved F or W are not part of the CDR3 here.

TRBJ2-1 | TRBV18 | ASSPLVSSYNEQF
TRBJ2-5 | TRBV5-1 | ASSLGQGQETQY
TRBJ2-5 | TRBV11-3 | ASSEPGQGLETQY
TRBJ2-5 | TRBV9 | ASSVAGTSGQTQY
TRBJ1-6 | TRBV9 | ASSSNSGHSPLH
TRBJ1-1 | TRBV29-1 | SVGEHTGTEAF
TRBJ1-2 | TRBV9 | ASSREQGAYYGYT
TRBJ2-2 | TRBV5-1 | ASSLPGSGELF
TRBJ1-1 | TRBV7-3 | ASSSGANTEAF
TRBJ2-3 | TRBV29-1 | SAGQETQY
TRBJ2-7 | TRBV28 | ASSSRTGEQY
TRBJ1-6 | TRBV6-4 | ASSDNRGANSPLH
TRBJ2-5 | TRBV28 | ASSPGSFEETQY
TRBJ2-5 | TRBV27 | ASSLVGQKETQY
TRBJ1-5 | TRBV5-8 | ASSLKSFTDANQPQH
TRBJ1-6 | TRBV19 | ASSGIESYNSPLH
TRBJ1-2 | TRBV6-1 | ASSDFRDRYNVYGYT
TRBJ2-1 | TRBV28 | ASRSLAEQF
TRBJ1-5 | TRBV12-3/TRBV12-4 | ASSLAGNQPQH
TRBJ1-2 | TRBV19 | ASSVGDRDGYT
TRBJ2-5 | TRBV7-8 | ASSEGTSGETQY
TRBJ1-1 | TRBV7-2 | ASSQRFSNTEAF
TRBJ2-3 | TRBV29-1 | SGSSRPDTQY
TRBJ2-3 | TRBV15 | ATSRQGLDTQY
TRBJ2-7 | TRBV5-1 | ASSLGSPNEQY
TRBJ1-3 | TRBV11-2 | ASSLGRGQGSGNTIY
TRBJ2-3 | TRBV7-6 | ASSLGREDTQY
TRBJ2-1 | TRBV6-6 | ASTYSGGEYNEQF
TRBJ2-2 | TRBV7-3 | ASSLKDQGEPGELF
TRBJ2-1 | TRBV7-2 | ASSLASGGSEQF
TRBJ1-6 | TRBV7-3 | ASSLTSSYNSPLH
TRBJ1-6 | TRBV7-8 | ASSLFRTASSYNSPLH
TRBJ1-6 | TRBV7-8 | ASSSGFGSPLH
TRBJ1-2 | TRBV18 | ASSPRQGENGYT
TRBJ1-6 | TRBV6-5 | ASSYSERNSPLH
TRBJ1-4 | TRBV28 | ASSFAGVGEKLF
TRBJ2-1 | TRBV5-6 | ASSLYDRGFNEQF
TRBJ2-5 | TRBV2 | ASSDGPRTQY
TRBJ2-7 | TRBV11-2 | ASSLGPVGPTYEQY
TRBJ2-7 | TRBV7-8 | ASSRTGPGQVNYEQY
TRBJ1-5 | TRBV6-2/TRBV6-3 | ASSPRGINQPQH
TRBJ1-4 | TRBV10-3 | AISGIPGQGEKLF
TRBJ2-7 | TRBV5-4 | ASSFDISYEQY
TRBJ1-6 | TRBV27 | ASSTPDRNNSPLH
TRBJ2-5 | TRBV30 | AWSIRGHETQY
TRBJ2-2 | TRBV7-7 | ASSLLGRGNGELF
TRBJ2-5 | TRBV28 | ASSYQDTRGETQY
TRBJ1-3 | TRBV6-5 | ASRYSTGLGNTIY
TRBJ1-1 | TRBV7-9 | ASSFGGGTEAF
TRBJ1-2 | TRBV19 | ASVEATGPYGYT
TRBJ1-1 | TRBV27 | ASSLLGLYTEAF
TRBJ2-2 | TRBV9 | ASQDRVTGELF
TRBJ2-7 | TRBV7-9 | ASSSDRGSYEQY
TRBJ2-5 | TRBV18 | ASSPHIQGAETQY
TRBJ2-7 | TRBV5-1 | ASSSEYEQY